The 30 T cell receptor beta chains in this list originate from one sample, sequenced in a study of CD8 T cells in Susac syndrome. Reverse transcription of roughly 0.45 to 1 ug RNA used random hexamers. MiXCR, run by TCRdb on the immunoSEQ multiplex PCR reads, gives a single entry per CDR3 protein. The sample yields hundreds of thousands of distinct CDR3 sequences, 75% to 90% seen once. The sequencing sample was made of CD8+ T cells from PBMCs. These receptors were obtained from a human donor with multiple sclerosis.

The V call is TRBV27, the J call TRBJ2-3, with unresolved D. This CDR3 has 13 amino acids. V lost 2 bases, J lost 4 bases, and 7 bases lay in between. Germline V lookup: CDR1 MNHEY, CDR2 SMNVEV (reference sequence). CDR3 in DNA: TGTGCCAGCAGTTTAGAGTACGCAGATACGCAGTATTTT. The encoded protein is CASSLEYADTQYF.

This clonotype came up once. The rearrangement joins TRBV3-1 to TRBJ2-2, with no clear D. Trimming removed 2 bases at V and 5 bases at J, with 6 bases between. This CDR3 is built from 13 residues. Germline loops: CDR1 LGHDT, CDR2 YNNKEL (reference sequence). The CDR3 reads CASSQSVTGELFF. The CDR3, as DNA: TGTGCCAGCAGCCAATCGGTAACCGGGGAGCTGTTTTTT.

The chain employs TRBV7-9 and TRBJ2-5; D possibly uses TRBD1 or TRBD2 (5 bases each). The CDR3 consists of 14 residues. Deletions cut 1 base from V and 1 base from J, with 7 bases between. Germline V lookup: CDR1 SEHNR, CDR2 FQNEAQ (reference sequence). The CDR3 DNA reads TGTGCCAGCAGCTTAGGGGGGATCCAAGAGACCCAGTACTTC. Amino acid sequence: CASSLGGIQETQYF.

The rearrangement links TRBV29-1 to TRBJ2-2; 11 bases are a match to TRBD1. V shed 5 bases and J 3 bases; nucleotides not matched to a gene: 2. The germline V gene encodes CDR1 SQVTM and CDR2 ANQGSEA. This CDR3 region has 14 residues. In DNA form, the CDR3 reads TGCAGCGTTCAGGGACAGGGGGACACCGGGGAGCTGTTTTTT. Protein sequence: CSVQGQGDTGELFF.

This clonotype is a singleton in its sample. This rearrangement joins TRBV4-1 to TRBJ2-7; 8 positions match TRBD2. The CDR3 extends over 18 amino acids. Per the germline V gene, CDR1 is MGHRA and CDR2 is YSYEKL. V shed 2 bases, J shed 1 base, and the junction held 13 bases outside the gene matches. The CDR3 bases are TGCGCCAGCAGCCAAATGCCGGGGCTAGCGGGCCCGTCCTACGAGCAGTACTTC. Its protein is CASSQMPGLAGPSYEQYF.

The chain joins TRBV7-9 to TRBJ2-5; 9 bases map to TRBD1. The length of the CDR3 is 15 residues. The V segment lost 5 bases and the J segment 3 bases; nucleotides outside the gene matches: 7. Germline CDR1 SEHNR, CDR2 FQNEAQ (reference sequence). CDR3 sequence: CASSPAGDREETQYF. CDR3 DNA sequence: TGTGCCAGCAGCCCCGCGGGGGACAGGGAAGAGACCCAGTACTTC.

The rearrangement links TRBV27 to TRBJ2-1, with 10 bases aligning to TRBD2. This CDR3 is 19 amino acids long. Germline CDR1 MNHEY, CDR2 SMNVEV (reference sequence). The junction had 14 bases not matched to a gene; V was cut back by 3 bases and J by 3 bases. Here the CDR3 reads CASSFPTNGAGGVYNEQFF. The CDR3 coding sequence is TGTGCCAGCAGTTTCCCAACTAACGGAGCGGGGGGGGTCTACAATGAGCAGTTCTTC.

This chain links TRBV20-1 with TRBJ1-4, with D perhaps TRBD1 (6 bases). Per germline, CDR1 DFQATT and CDR2 SNEGSKA (reference sequence). CDR3 length equals 14 residues. V was cut by 6 bases and J by 4 bases, with 15 bases left in between. The CDR3 region is CSALRDTRNEKLFF. DNA of the CDR3: TGCAGTGCCCTAAGGGACACCCGTAATGAAAAACTGTTTTTT.

J is TRBJ1-5 and V is TRBV19; D remains ambiguous. The CDR3 is made up of 14 amino acids. Trimming took 0 bases from V and 5 from J, leaving 8 bases between them. Per the germline V gene, CDR1 is LNHDA and CDR2 is SQIVND (reference sequence). CDR3 in amino acids: CASSIETIYQPQHF. For the CDR3, the DNA is TGTGCCAGTAGTATAGAGACCATCTATCAGCCCCAGCATTTT.

This chain links TRBV2 with TRBJ2-2; maybe TRBD2 (5 bases). The CDR3 has 14 amino acids. Germline CDR1 SNHLY, CDR2 FYNNEI. V lost 5 bases and J 5 bases, leaving 12 bases between the germline ends. CDR3 DNA sequence: TGTGCCAGCAGTTTACGGACTTTTACCGGGGAGCTGTTTTTT. Its translation is CASSLRTFTGELFF.

The chain employs TRBV3-1 and TRBJ2-7; D is unclear. Germline CDR1 LGHDT, CDR2 YNNKEL (reference sequence). V was trimmed by 1 base and J by 2 bases, leaving 6 bases between them. This CDR3 contains 13 residues. Here the CDR3 reads CASSQAIAYEQYF. The CDR3 bases are TGTGCCAGCAGCCAAGCGATAGCCTACGAGCAGTACTTC.

V is TRBV25-1 and J is TRBJ2-5; perhaps TRBD1 as D (6 bases). This CDR3 has 15 amino acids. V was clipped by 2 bases and J by 5 bases, with 15 bases between them. Per the germline V gene, CDR1 is MGHDK and CDR2 is SYGVNS. CDR3 region: CASSEDPGVVETQYF. CDR3 nucleotides: TGTGCCAGCAGTGAAGATCCAGGGGTGGTGGAGACCCAGTACTTC.

The V gene is TRBV7-8, the J gene TRBJ1-1; D possibly corresponds to TRBD1 (5 bases). Germline assignment: CDR1 SGHVS and CDR2 FQNEAQ. The germline V and J ends were trimmed by 0 bases and 5 bases, with 22 bases remaining between them. CDR3 length equals 18 residues. The DNA for the CDR3 is TGTGCCAGCAGCTTAGCCCCGTCCGGGACGGAGGATGAGACTGAAGCTTTCTTT. Amino acid sequence: CASSLAPSGTEDETEAFF.

The chain couples TRBV5-5 to TRBJ1-6; D may be TRBD1 (6 bases). This CDR3 is built from 16 residues. The germline V gene encodes CDR1 SGHKS and CDR2 YYEKEE (reference sequence). V was clipped by 0 bases and J by 10 bases, with 17 bases between them. CDR3 coding DNA: TGTGCCAGCAGCTTGGAGGGAGGGGGACACATCTCACCCCTCCACTTT. Its protein is CASSLEGGGHISPLHF.

Notes on this clonotype: One junction end disagrees with the germline gene, perhaps due to a read error. This rearrangement joins TRBV5-6 to TRBJ2-5; D not resolved. Germline V gene data show CDR1 as SGHDT and CDR2 as YYEEEE. CDR3 size: 13 residues. This CDR3 reads CASTLGIQETQYF. The CDR3 nucleotides read TGTGCCAGCACCTTGGGGATTCAAGAGACCCAGTACTTC.

This clonotype was counted a single time. The chain uses TRBV19 and TRBJ2-7, with 10 bases fitting TRBD1. Germline V lookup: CDR1 LNHDA, CDR2 SQIVND (reference sequence). J was trimmed by 2 bases and V by 5 bases; bases with no gene match: 6. This CDR3 region has 15 residues. The DNA of the CDR3 is TGTGCCAGTAGTGACTCCGGGACAGGGGCCTACGAGCAGTACTTC. It translates to CASSDSGTGAYEQYF.

CDR3 protein: CASSQVWGDFQAKLFF. The CDR3 region has the DNA TGCGCCAGCAGCCAAGTTTGGGGGGACTTTCAGGCAAAACTGTTTTTT. The chain joins TRBV4-1 to TRBJ1-4, with D possibly being TRBD1 (5 bases). The CDR3 runs 16 residues. V lost 1 base and J lost 10, with 19 bases in between. Germline V gives CDR1 MGHRA, CDR2 YSYEKL.

The chain uses TRBV12-3 or TRBV12-4 and TRBJ1-4, with D possibly matching TRBD1 (6 bases). Trimming pared 3 bases from V and 3 bases from J, leaving 17 bases between. The CDR3 spans 17 residues. CDR3 in DNA: TGTGCCAGCAGTTTCTCTAAGGGGGGCGCGGCTAATGAAAAACTGTTTTTT. Translating gives CASSFSKGGAANEKLFF.

This chain uses TRBV27 with TRBJ2-2; D gene uncertain. The CDR3 loop spans 15 amino acids. Trimming stripped 6 bases from V and 6 bases from J, with 17 bases between. Germline V lookup: CDR1 MNHEY, CDR2 SMNVEV (reference sequence). DNA for the CDR3: TGTGCCAGCAGCCTCCTCAGTATCGCGGCCGGGGAGCTGTTTTTT. This gives the protein CASSLLSIAAGELFF.

This clonotype was observed a handful of times. As DNA, the CDR3 is TGTGCCAGCAGTCAAGAGGGACTAGCGGGGCCAGATACGCAGTATTTT. Translating gives CASSQEGLAGPDTQYF. The genes are TRBV28 and TRBJ2-3; 13 nucleotides align to TRBD2. Per germline, CDR1 MDHEN and CDR2 SYDVKM. V dropped 5 bases and J dropped 4; count of bases not matched to a gene: 6. CDR3 length: 16 residues.

This rearrangement joins TRBV30 to TRBJ1-5; D possibly corresponds to TRBD1 (6 bases). Trimming took off 0 bases at V and 3 bases at J, with 15 bases between the two ends. The CDR3 totals 16 residues. Germline V gives CDR1 GTSNPN, CDR2 SVGIG (reference sequence). CDR3 residues: CAWSVPGMGANQPQHF. The CDR3 DNA follows: TGTGCCTGGAGTGTACCGGGGATGGGGGCCAATCAGCCCCAGCATTTT.

The V call is TRBV5-8, the J call TRBJ1-5; D unclear. Trimming removed 6 bases at V and 6 bases at J, with 7 bases between. Germline V gene data show CDR1 as SGHTS and CDR2 as YDEGEE. The CDR3 runs to 11 residues. The CDR3 coding sequence is TGTGCCAGCACCCTTGGTCAGCCCCAGCATTTT. As protein: CASTLGQPQHF.

This chain connects TRBV4-1 to TRBJ1-2; D is unresolved. The CDR3 length is 14 residues. Between the trimmed V and J ends, which lost 2 bases and 2 bases, there was a span of 9 bases. CDR1 MGHRA and CDR2 YSYEKL come from the germline V gene. CDR3 sequence (DNA): TGCGCCAGCAGCCAACCAGGAGACAACTATGGCTACACCTTC. Translation gives CASSQPGDNYGYTF.

V is TRBV2 and J is TRBJ2-7; D uncertain. V was trimmed by 6 bases and J by 5 bases, leaving 14 bases between them. In germline, CDR1 is SNHLY, CDR2 FYNNEI. The CDR3 extends over 13 amino acids. As DNA, the CDR3 is TGTGCCAGCAGCCCCGTCGCGGATCACGAGCAGTACTTC. Translated: CASSPVADHEQYF. Complete variable domain (other parts from reference TRBV2 and TRBJ2-7): EPEVTQTPSHQVTQMGQEVILRCVPISNHLYFYWYRQILGQKVEFLVSFYNNEISEKSEIFDDQFSVERPDGSNFTLKIRSTKLEDSAMYFCASSPVADHEQYFGPGTRLTVT.

J is TRBJ1-1 and V is TRBV27; D perhaps matches TRBD1 (6 bases). Between the trimmed V and J ends, which lost 2 bases and 6 bases, there was a span of 13 bases. The CDR3 has 14 amino acids. CDR1 MNHEY and CDR2 SMNVEV come from the germline V gene (reference sequence). The CDR3 region is CASSLGQGWAEAFF. CDR3 DNA: TGTGCCAGCAGTTTAGGGCAGGGGTGGGCTGAAGCTTTCTTT.

This clonotype was counted only a few times. The V gene is TRBV9, the J gene TRBJ2-7; 8 positions agree with TRBD1. The germline gives CDR1 SGDLS, CDR2 YYNGEE. V shed 2 bases, J shed 5 bases, and the junction held 6 bases outside the gene matches. This CDR3 comprises 14 residues. The CDR3, as DNA: TGTGCCAGCAGCGTTAGGACAGGGTCGGACGAGCAGTACTTC. This encodes CASSVRTGSDEQYF.

V gene TRBV9 combines with J gene TRBJ2-7; D is possibly TRBD1 or TRBD2 (5 bases each). The CDR3 extends over 14 amino acids. CDR1 and CDR2 from the germline V gene are SGDLS and YYNGEE. V lost 4 bases and J 2 bases, leaving 13 bases between the germline ends. The CDR3, as DNA: TGTGCCAGCAGCACCCGGGACCAACCCTACGAGCAGTACTTC. This encodes CASSTRDQPYEQYF. Combining the CDR3 with reference TRBV9 and TRBJ2-7 gives the whole variable domain DSGVTQTPKHLITATGQRVTLRCSPRSGDLSVYWYQQSLDQGLQFLIQYYNGEERAKGNILERFSAQQFPDLHSELNLSSLELGDSALYFCASSTRDQPYEQYFGPGTRLTVT.

This rearrangement joins TRBV5-3 to TRBJ2-5; TRBD2 matches 7 bases. TRBV5-3 qualifies as an ORF whose function is uncertain. This CDR3 spans 16 amino acids. Trimming took 3 bases from V and 1 from J; bases not matched to a gene: 9. CDR3 nucleotide sequence: TGTGCCAGAAGCTCCTTTCGGGAGGATATCCAAGAGACCCAGTACTTC. It is translated as CARSSFREDIQETQYF.

CDR3 coding DNA: TGTGCCAGCAGCTTAATCGAGGGGTTCTACAATGAGCAGTTCTTC. It yields the protein CASSLIEGFYNEQFF. The rearrangement links TRBV7-2 to TRBJ2-1; TRBD1 or TRBD2 may be the D gene (5 bases each). V was clipped by 2 bases and J by 3 bases, with 11 bases between them. The CDR3 contains 15 residues. In germline, CDR1 is SGHTA, CDR2 FQGNSA. Using reference TRBV7-2 and TRBJ2-1 for the parts outside the CDR3, the full variable domain is GAGVSQSPSNKVTEKGKDVELRCDPISGHTALYWYRQSLGQGLEFLIYFQGNSAPDKSGLPSDRFSAERTGGSVSTLTIQRTQQEDSAVYLCASSLIEGFYNEQFFGPGTRLTVL.

The chain couples TRBV7-9 to TRBJ1-2, with 7 bases fitting TRBD1. There are 15 residues in the CDR3. The V segment lost 5 bases and the J segment 8 bases; nucleotides outside the gene matches: 14. Germline CDR1 is SEHNR and CDR2 is FQNEAQ (reference sequence). CDR3 DNA: TGTGCCAGCAGCAAAGGACAGGTTGGATTATGGGGCTACACCTTC. Translating it yields CASSKGQVGLWGYTF.